This paragraph reports one TCR beta chain. Its antigen target is currently unknown. No much larger clonotype is one base removed from it; base qualities were not supplied. The CDR3 sequence holds 13 residues, the cysteine and phenylalanine included. This entry keeps only the CDR3 DNA: 39 bases, framed from base 1. Trimming at the junction amounts to 3 bases on V and 8 bases on J, and the germline ends lie 11 bases apart. CDR1 DFQATT and CDR2 SNEGSKA were looked up in the germline V gene (reference sequence). The data belong to a study of post-analysis software for immune sequencing data (dated by TCRdb to between 2014 and 2017). For the wider study: Recorded disease courses included relapsing-remitting, secondary progressive and progressive-relapsing multiple sclerosis, with some patients lacking subtype annotation. A subset of samples was prepared in parallel using single-end sample barcoding, then pooled and co-amplified after Illumina adapter ligation. Patient repertoires were compared against about a dozen previously published healthy control repertoires from donors aged roughly 6 to 28 years.

To demonstrate the VDJtools post-analysis software, the study profiled TCR beta repertoires from the peripheral blood of about 13 young patients with multiple sclerosis. The patients with multiple sclerosis were children and adolescents between roughly 6 and 15 years of age. The method was PCR. The reads were generated on an Illumina HiSeq 2500. To reduce PCR and sequencing biases, unique molecular identifiers were built into the TCR beta cDNA libraries. Approximately 500,000 cDNA molecules were obtained per 1 to 10 million input T cells, so each molecule approximated one T cell. The patient libraries were prepared and sequenced with the same protocol used for the earlier healthy control dataset. Within a given batch, samples were prepared together, multiplexed and sequenced on the same HiSeq lane. The authors' pipeline ran thus. Raw barcoded reads were processed with MIGEC, discarding single-read molecular identifier groups before consensus assembly and CDR3 extraction. VDJtools was used for post-analysis of the clonotype tables, and diversity was normalized by down-sampling every dataset to the size of the smallest sample. To correct batch-related cross-sample contamination, repertoire overlap clustering matched CDR3 amino acid sequences but not nucleotide sequences. TCRdb took the public reads, trimmed them with fastp at Q25, ran MiXCR for clone calling and kept in-frame beta chains. Under each unique CDR3 protein, matching rows form one entry showing the most common genes and DNA. TCRdb's processing, not the authors' own work, is the source of the V and J calls. For this sample the table gives about 810,000 distinct CDR3 sequences, of which 53% were detected only once. Clones ranked in the top ten supply roughly 4.4% of the sample.

Beyond this particular receptor, the publication reports: When samples were clustered directly using the F measure, samples prepared in the same batch co-clustered strongly, which prompted a batch-effect correction. Significantly lower normalized Chao1 diversity was found in multiple sclerosis patients than in controls, suggesting substantial peripheral T-cell clonal expansion. The multiple sclerosis patient group was slightly younger than the control group. Four to six TRBV segments, including TRBV5-6, TRBV5-1 and TRBV20-1, were significantly more frequent in patients than controls.

The sequence was collected from a girl aged 10-17 years with multiple sclerosis. The V and J segments used are TRBV20-1 and TRBJ1-6; a tentative D call is TRBD1 (5 bases match). Source material: blood. CDR3 protein: CSASDSGHSPLHF. The DNA reads TGCAGTGCTAGCGACAGTGGCCATTCACCCCTCCACTTT.